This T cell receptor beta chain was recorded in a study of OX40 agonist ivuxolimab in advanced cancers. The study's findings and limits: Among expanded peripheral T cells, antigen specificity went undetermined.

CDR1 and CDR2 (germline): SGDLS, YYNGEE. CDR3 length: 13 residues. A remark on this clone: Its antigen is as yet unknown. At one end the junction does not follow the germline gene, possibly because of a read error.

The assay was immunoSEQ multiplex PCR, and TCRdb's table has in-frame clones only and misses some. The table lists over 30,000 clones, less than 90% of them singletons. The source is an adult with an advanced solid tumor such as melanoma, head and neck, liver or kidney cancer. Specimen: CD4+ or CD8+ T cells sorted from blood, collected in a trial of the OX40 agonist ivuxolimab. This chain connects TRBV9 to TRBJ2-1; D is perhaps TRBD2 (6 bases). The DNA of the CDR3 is TGTGCCAGCAGCGTAGCTATCGGGGGTCCCCCTCTCTTC. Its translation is CASSVAIGGPPLF.